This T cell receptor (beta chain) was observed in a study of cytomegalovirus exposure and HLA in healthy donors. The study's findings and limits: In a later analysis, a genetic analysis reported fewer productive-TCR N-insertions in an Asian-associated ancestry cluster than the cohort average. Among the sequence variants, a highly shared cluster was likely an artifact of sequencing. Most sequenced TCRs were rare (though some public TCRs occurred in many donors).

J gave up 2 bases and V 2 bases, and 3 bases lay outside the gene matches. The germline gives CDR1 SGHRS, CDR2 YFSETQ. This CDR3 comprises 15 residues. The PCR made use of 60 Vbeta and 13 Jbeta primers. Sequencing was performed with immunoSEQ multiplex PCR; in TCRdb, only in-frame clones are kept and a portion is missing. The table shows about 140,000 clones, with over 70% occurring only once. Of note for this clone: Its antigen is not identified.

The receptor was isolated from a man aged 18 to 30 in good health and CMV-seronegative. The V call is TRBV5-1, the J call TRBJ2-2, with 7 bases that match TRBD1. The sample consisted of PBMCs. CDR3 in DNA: TGCGCCAGCAGCTTTACAGGGGTCAACACCGGGGAGCTGTTTTTT. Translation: CASSFTGVNTGELFF.